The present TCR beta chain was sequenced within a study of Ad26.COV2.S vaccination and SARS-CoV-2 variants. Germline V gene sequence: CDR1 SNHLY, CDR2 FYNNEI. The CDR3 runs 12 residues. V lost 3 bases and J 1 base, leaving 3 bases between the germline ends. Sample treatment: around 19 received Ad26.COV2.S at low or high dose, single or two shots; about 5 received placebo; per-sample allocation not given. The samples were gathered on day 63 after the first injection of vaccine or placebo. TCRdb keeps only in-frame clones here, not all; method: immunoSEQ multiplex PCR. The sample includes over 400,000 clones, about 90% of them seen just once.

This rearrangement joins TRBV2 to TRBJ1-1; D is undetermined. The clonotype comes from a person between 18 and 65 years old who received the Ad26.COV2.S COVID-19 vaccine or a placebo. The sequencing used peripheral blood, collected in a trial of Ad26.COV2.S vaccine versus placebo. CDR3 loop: CASSEWNTEAFF. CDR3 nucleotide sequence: TGTGCCAGCAGTGAGTGGAACACTGAAGCTTTCTTT.